Below are 17 T cell receptor beta chains sequenced from a single sample in a study of T cell responses to AZD1222 COVID-19 vaccine. This table comes from immunoSEQ multiplex PCR, and its TCRdb copy is limited to in-frame clones, with some not included. In the table there are 90,000 to 150,000 clones, about 88% of which are singletons. Sequenced here: peripheral blood, sampled 28 days after the second AZD1222 dose. These receptors were obtained from an adult who received the AZD1222 COVID-19 vaccine.

In DNA, the CDR3 is TGCGCCAGCAGCGCGACAGGGATGAACACTGAAGCTTTCTTT. It specifies CASSATGMNTEAFF. The chain carries TRBV5-1 and TRBJ1-1; 7 positions agree with TRBD1. The ends lost 4 bases at V and 0 bases at J; junction bases unmatched: 3. Germline lookup yields CDR1 SGHRS and CDR2 YFSETQ. This CDR3 comprises 14 residues.

The V gene is TRBV28, the J gene TRBJ1-2; no clear D gene. Germline lookup yields CDR1 MDHEN and CDR2 SYDVKM. This CDR3 has 14 amino acids. Trimming shortened V by 2 bases and J by 4 bases, and 11 bases separated the two germline ends. CDR3 DNA sequence: TGTGCCAGCAGTTTAACGCGGGTTGGCTATGGCTACACCTTC. This codes for CASSLTRVGYGYTF.

This clone was seen once. The V call is TRBV6-5, the J call TRBJ1-6; no definite D call. CDR1 and CDR2 from the germline V gene are MNHEY and SVGAGI. The CDR3 covers 16 residues. Deletions cut 0 bases from V and 7 bases from J, with 13 bases between. The CDR3 DNA reads TGTGCCAGCAGTTACTCGGATGGACTCCTAAATTCACCCCTCCACTTT. Translation gives CASSYSDGLLNSPLHF.

This clone has more than one count but fewer than ten. The V and J genes are TRBV24-1 and TRBJ2-1; weak D call: TRBD2 (7 bases). CDR3 length equals 15 residues. Germline loops: CDR1 KGHDR, CDR2 SFDVKD. V was pared by 4 bases and J by 0 bases, with 9 bases between. The CDR3 reads CATSEGGPSYNEQFF. The DNA for the CDR3 is TGTGCCACCAGTGAGGGGGGGCCCTCCTACAATGAGCAGTTCTTC.

This sequence joins TRBV7-9 and TRBJ2-1, with 9 bases matching TRBD1. The germline V gene encodes CDR1 SEHNR and CDR2 FQNEAQ (reference sequence). V lost 3 bases to trimming and J lost 7 bases; unmatched junction nucleotides: 7. The CDR3 covers 15 residues. The CDR3 region is CASSFKGTGLNEQFF. CDR3 bases: TGTGCCAGCAGCTTTAAAGGGACAGGGCTTAATGAGCAGTTCTTC. The full variable domain, in which reference TRBV7-9 and TRBJ2-1 provide the parts outside the CDR3, is DTGVSQNPRHKITKRGQNVTFRCDPISEHNRLYWYRQTLGQGPEFLTYFQNEAQLEKSRLLSDRFSAERPKGSFSTLEIQRTEQGDSAMYLCASSFKGTGLNEQFFGPGTRLTVL.

The chain couples TRBV10-3 to TRBJ2-5; 11 bases agree with TRBD2. Unmatched junction bases numbered 7, after V lost 6 bases and J lost 1 base. The CDR3 spans 16 residues. Germline-derived CDR1 and CDR2 are ENHRY and SYGVKD. CDR3 nucleotides: TGTGCCATCAGGCCGGGACTAGCGGATCTCCAAGAGACCCAGTACTTC. Its translation is CAIRPGLADLQETQYF.

This chain uses TRBV7-2 with TRBJ2-6; D remains ambiguous. With 4 bases removed from V and 1 base from J, the gap between germline ends came to 8 bases. CDR1 SGHTA and CDR2 FQGNSA come from the germline V gene. This CDR3 has 15 residues. The CDR3 here is CASSSSGSGANVLTF. DNA for the CDR3: TGTGCCAGCAGCTCCTCGGGTTCTGGGGCCAACGTCCTGACTTTC.

This clone was recorded once. The rearrangement links TRBV11-2 to TRBJ1-1; tentatively, D is TRBD1 (5 bases). The CDR3 has 13 amino acids. V lost 0 bases and J lost 4, with 6 bases in between. Per the germline V gene, CDR1 is SGHAT and CDR2 is FQNNGV. CDR3: CASSLDRATEAFF. The CDR3 DNA is TGTGCCAGCAGCTTAGACAGGGCCACTGAAGCTTTCTTT.

The chain recombines TRBV21-1 with TRBJ1-5; the D call of TRBD1 is as the table states it, not checked on the DNA. TRBV21-1 is deemed a pseudogene. The CDR3 is 21 amino acids. The CDR3 DNA is TGTGCCAGCAGCAAAGCATGGGTTTACGGGGACAGAGCTTATAGCAATCAGCCCCAGCATTTT. Its translation is CASSKAWVYGDRAYSNQPQHF.

This chain links TRBV11-3 with TRBJ1-1; unclear D gene. V lost 5 bases and J lost 10, with 11 bases in between. The CDR3 runs 11 residues. Germline CDR1 is SGHNT and CDR2 is YENEEA. The CDR3 loop is CASSPGVGAFF. The CDR3 DNA sequence: TGTGCCAGCAGCCCTGGGGTCGGAGCTTTCTTT. Filled out from reference TRBV11-3 and TRBJ1-1, the complete variable domain reads EAGVVQSPRYKIIEKKQPVAFWCNPISGHNTLYWYLQNLGQGPELLIRYENEEAVDDSQLPKDRFSAERLKGVDSTLKIQPAELGDSAVYLCASSPGVGAFFGQGTRLTVV.

This chain uses TRBV7-2 with TRBJ2-5; weak D call: TRBD1 (6 bases). The length of the CDR3 is 15 residues. V was clipped by 4 bases and J by 7 bases, with 19 bases between them. Germline assignment: CDR1 SGHTA and CDR2 FQGNSA. CDR3 in amino acids: CASSSKTGGIGTQYF. Written as DNA, the CDR3 is TGTGCCAGCAGCTCAAAGACAGGCGGCATCGGGACCCAGTACTTC.

The genes are TRBV5-1 and TRBJ1-2; D gene uncertain. Trimming pared 4 bases from V and 3 bases from J, leaving 10 bases between. The CDR3 has 13 amino acids. Germline CDR1 reads SGHRS; CDR2 reads YFSETQ. The CDR3 DNA is TGCGCCAGCAGCACTGGGTCCCACTATGGCTACACCTTC. It yields the protein CASSTGSHYGYTF.

V gene TRBV5-8 combines with J gene TRBJ1-2; D is unresolved. The CDR3 has 12 amino acids. Germline V gene sequence: CDR1 SGHTS, CDR2 YDEGEE. Trimming took 2 bases from V and 8 from J, leaving 10 bases between them. The CDR3 sequence: CASSFFTGGYTF. In DNA form, the CDR3 reads TGTGCCAGCAGCTTCTTCACCGGGGGCTACACCTTC.

The table lists this clone with a count of one. The chain couples TRBV3-1 (or the pseudogene TRBV3-2) to TRBJ2-1; D gene uncertain. The CDR3 length is 17 residues. The V end lost 3 bases, the J end lost 3 bases, and 18 bases lay between the germline ends. In germline, CDR1 is LGHDT, CDR2 YNNKEL (reference sequence). The CDR3 is CASSHVPLGMGYNEQFF. The CDR3 bases are TGTGCCAGCAGCCATGTTCCTCTAGGGATGGGCTACAATGAGCAGTTCTTC.

V usage is TRBV10-3 and J usage is TRBJ2-1; D call uncertain. CDR1 and CDR2 (germline): ENHRY, SYGVKD. The CDR3 runs to 13 residues. V shed 3 bases and J shed 4 bases, with 7 bases lying between them. The CDR3 bases are TGTGCCATCAGTGACATGGGTTACAATGAGCAGTTCTTC. Its translation: CAISDMGYNEQFF.

This rearrangement joins TRBV30 to TRBJ1-2; 9 bases are a match to TRBD1. The V and J ends lost 2 bases and 8 bases, in that order; junction bases with no gene match: 15. Germline CDR1 GTSNPN, CDR2 SVGIG (reference sequence). The CDR3 consists of 16 residues. CDR3 protein: CAWSSTHRRDRVGYTF. CDR3 sequence (DNA): TGTGCCTGGAGTTCAACCCATCGCCGGGACAGGGTAGGCTACACCTTC.

The chain joins TRBV18 to TRBJ2-7, with a tentative D call TRBD1 (6 bases). Trimming shortened V by 0 bases and J by 3 bases, and 15 bases separated the two germline ends. This CDR3 spans 16 amino acids. In germline, CDR1 is KGHSH, CDR2 LQKENI. CDR3 amino acids: CASSPPGVSGDYEQYF. Here the CDR3 DNA reads TGTGCCAGCTCACCACCGGGTGTTTCAGGGGACTACGAGCAGTACTTC.